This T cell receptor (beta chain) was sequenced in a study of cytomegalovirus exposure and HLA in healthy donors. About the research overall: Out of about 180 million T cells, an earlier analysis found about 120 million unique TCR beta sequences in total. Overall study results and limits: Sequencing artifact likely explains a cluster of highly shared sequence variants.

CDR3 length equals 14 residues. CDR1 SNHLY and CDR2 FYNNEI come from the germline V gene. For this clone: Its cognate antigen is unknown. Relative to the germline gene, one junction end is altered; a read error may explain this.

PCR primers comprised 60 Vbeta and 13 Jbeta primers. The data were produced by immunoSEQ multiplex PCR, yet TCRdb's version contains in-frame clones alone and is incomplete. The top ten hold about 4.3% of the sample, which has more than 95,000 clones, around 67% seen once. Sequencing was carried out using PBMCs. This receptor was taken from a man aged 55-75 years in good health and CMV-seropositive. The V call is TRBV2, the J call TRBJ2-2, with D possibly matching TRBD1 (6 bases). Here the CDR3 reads CASRWTDNTGELFF. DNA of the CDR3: TGTGCCAGCAGATGGACAGATAACACCGGAGAGCTGTTTTTT. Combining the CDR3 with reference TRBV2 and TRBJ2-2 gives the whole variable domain EPEVTQTPSHQVTQMGQEVILRCVPISNHLYFYWYRQILGQKVEFLVSFYNNEISEKSEIFDDQFSVERPDGSNFTLKIRSTKLEDSAMYFCASRWTDNTGELFFGEGSRLTVL.